These 10 T cell receptor beta chains share one sample of origin, sequenced in a study of T cell clonotyping in hematopoietic cell transplantation (dated by TCRdb to the early 2020s). Library method: the immunoSEQ multiplex PCR assay. The clones in this table, taken by TCRdb from immuneACCESS, are in-frame only. Not every clone is retained; where verified, under half of the shortfall comes from an unresolved V gene, and the cause of the rest is unknown. This sample gives about 12,000 clones in total; about half of them show up just once. Approximately 10% of the sample is in the top ten clones. Sequenced: peripheral blood mononuclear cells. The origin of the receptors is a man in his forties or fifties in good health. Some clones in this sample may be carry-over from other donors' samples.

This clone has only a few counts. The rearrangement uses TRBV5-6 and TRBJ1-2, with TRBD1 matching over 7 bases. With 3 bases clipped from V and 4 bases from J, the junction kept 3 bases outside the gene matches. CDR3 length equals 13 residues. Germline loops: CDR1 SGHDT, CDR2 YYEEEE. CDR3 sequence (DNA): TGTGCCAGCAGCTCGGGACAGCTCTATGGCTACACCTTC. Protein: CASSSGQLYGYTF.

The chain is built from TRBV29-1 and TRBJ1-5; TRBD1 agrees at 7 bases. The CDR3 consists of 14 residues. V shed 6 bases, J shed 6 bases, and the junction held 11 bases outside the gene matches. CDR1 is SQVTM and CDR2 is ANQGSEA in the germline V gene. Here the CDR3 DNA reads TGCAGCGTCCTTACAGGGGATAGAGGTCAGCCCCAGCATTTT. It is translated as CSVLTGDRGQPQHF.

The V call is TRBV29-1, the J call TRBJ2-1; perhaps TRBD2 as D (6 bases). The CDR3 is 13 residues long. V lost 4 bases and J lost 1, with 8 bases in between. The germline CDR1 and CDR2 sequences are SQVTM and ANQGSEA. The CDR3 nucleotides are TGCAGCGTTGGGGACTTATCCTACAATGAGCAGTTCTTC. Protein: CSVGDLSYNEQFF.

The chain joins TRBV7-6 to TRBJ2-7, with 7 bases that match TRBD1. CDR3 length: 13 residues. Germline values: CDR1 SGHVS, CDR2 FNYEAQ. V trimming: 5 bases; J trimming: 8 bases; junction bases outside the gene matches: 9. DNA of the CDR3: TGTGCCAGCAGCCCGACTGAGGGGGCCAAGCAGTACTTC. This translates into CASSPTEGAKQYF.

This chain links TRBV30 with TRBJ1-1; D is ambiguous. V lost 3 bases and J 5 bases, leaving 10 bases between the germline ends. This CDR3 has 12 residues. CDR1 and CDR2 from the germline V gene are GTSNPN and SVGIG (reference sequence). CDR3 sequence (DNA): TGTGCCTGGAGACCCGGGAGGACTGAAGCTTTCTTT. The encoded protein is CAWRPGRTEAFF.

V gene TRBV25-1 combines with J gene TRBJ2-5; D gene ambiguous. CDR3 length equals 12 residues. Germline values: CDR1 MGHDK, CDR2 SYGVNS. Trimming cost V 4 bases and J 4 bases, with 7 bases left between them. The CDR3 sequence: CASSVYGETQYF. CDR3 nucleotide sequence: TGTGCCAGCAGTGTGTACGGAGAGACCCAGTACTTC.

This clone was seen a handful of times. The V and J genes are TRBV9 and TRBJ2-5; D may be TRBD2 (6 bases). In germline, CDR1 is SGDLS, CDR2 YYNGEE. The CDR3 covers 15 residues. Trimming took 3 bases from V and 2 from J, leaving 14 bases between them. The CDR3 nucleotides read TGTGCCAGCAGCGCCCCGGGGACTCCTCAAGAGACCCAGTACTTC. It is translated as CASSAPGTPQETQYF.

CDR3 region: CAWTAGGYGYTF. The CDR3 DNA reads as TGTGCCTGGACGGCAGGCGGCTATGGCTACACCTTC. The chain uses TRBV30 and TRBJ1-2; D remains ambiguous. Trimming took off 4 bases at V and 4 bases at J, with 10 bases between the two ends. The CDR3 is 12 amino acids. Germline V gives CDR1 GTSNPN, CDR2 SVGIG (reference sequence).

The chain joins TRBV18 to TRBJ2-7; 12 bases are a match to TRBD1. From germline, CDR1 is KGHSH and CDR2 LQKENI. Trimming took 4 bases from V and 5 from J; bases not matched to a gene: 9. The CDR3 consists of 16 residues. The CDR3 sequence is CASSLGTGGAGDEQYF. The DNA of the CDR3 is TGTGCCAGCTCACTAGGGACAGGGGGCGCGGGTGACGAGCAGTACTTC.

The chain has TRBV15 and TRBJ1-1, with D perhaps TRBD1 (5 bases). The CDR3 length is 14 residues. V lost 0 bases, J lost 4 bases, and 9 bases lay in between. CDR1 LNHNV and CDR2 YYDKDF come from the germline V gene (reference sequence). The CDR3 nucleotides read TGTGCCACCAGCAGAGACATCCAGGGCACTGAAGCTTTCTTT. It translates to CATSRDIQGTEAFF.